This T cell receptor beta chain was retrieved from a study of blood T cell repertoires in COVID-19. As for the study in general: The United States, Italy and Spain provided the acute and convalescent COVID-19 samples. T cells, B-cell-depleted T cells, or PBMCs supplied cDNA or gDNA.

Authors' analysis steps: From reference gene primer amplification, estimates of nucleated cell counts were derived. Clones were read by immunoSEQ multiplex PCR, and TCRdb kept only the in-frame ones, dropping some. Clone size and V and J calls were adopted from that table, with D and trimming inferred from the DNA. The table has 200,000 to 250,000 clones, under 85% seen once. The CDR3 length is 16 residues. CDR1 is SGHTA and CDR2 is FQGNSA in the germline V gene. Trimming removed 5 bases from V and 1 base from J, with 14 bases in between. The chain has TRBV7-2 and TRBJ2-2, with D uncertain. The sample was peripheral blood. The TCR was taken from a middle-aged woman with active or convalescent COVID-19. The CDR3 sequence: CASSPKVVQNTGELFF. CDR3 DNA: TGTGCCAGCAGCCCTAAAGTGGTCCAGAACACCGGGGAGCTGTTTTTT.